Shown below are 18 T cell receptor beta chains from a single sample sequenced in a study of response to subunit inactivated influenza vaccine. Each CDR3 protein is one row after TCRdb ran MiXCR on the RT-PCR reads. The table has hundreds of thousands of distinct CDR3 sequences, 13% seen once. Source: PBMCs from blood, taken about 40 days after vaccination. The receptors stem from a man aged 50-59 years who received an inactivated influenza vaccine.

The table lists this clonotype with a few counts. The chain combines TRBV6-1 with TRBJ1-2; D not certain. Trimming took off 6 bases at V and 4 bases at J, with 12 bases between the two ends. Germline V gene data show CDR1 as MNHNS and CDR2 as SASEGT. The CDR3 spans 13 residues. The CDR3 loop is CASSSEHPYGYTF. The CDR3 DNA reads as TGTGCCAGCAGCTCGGAACACCCCTATGGCTACACCTTC.

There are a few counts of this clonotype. The CDR3 region is CSADPPGLVKGSEQFF. CDR3 DNA: TGCAGTGCTGACCCTCCGGGACTAGTGAAAGGCTCCGAGCAGTTCTTC. This chain links TRBV20-1 with TRBJ2-1; 8 bases match TRBD2. V trimming: 5 bases; J trimming: 10 bases; junction bases outside the gene matches: 19. Germline V gene data show CDR1 as DFQATT and CDR2 as SNEGSKA (reference sequence). There are 16 residues in the CDR3.

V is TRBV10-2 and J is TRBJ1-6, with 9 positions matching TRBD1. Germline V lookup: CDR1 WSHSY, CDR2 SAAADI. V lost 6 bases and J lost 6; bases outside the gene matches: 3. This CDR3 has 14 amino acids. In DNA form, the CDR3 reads TGCGCCAGCAGGGAACAGGGGGCTAATTCACCCCTCCACTTT. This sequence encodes CASREQGANSPLHF.

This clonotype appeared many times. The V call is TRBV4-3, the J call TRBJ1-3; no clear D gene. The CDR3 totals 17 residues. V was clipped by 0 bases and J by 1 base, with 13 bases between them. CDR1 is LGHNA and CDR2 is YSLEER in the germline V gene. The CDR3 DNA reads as TGCGCCAGCAGCCAAGAGCGGCACAGTCCATCTGGAAACACCATATATTTT. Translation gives CASSQERHSPSGNTIYF.

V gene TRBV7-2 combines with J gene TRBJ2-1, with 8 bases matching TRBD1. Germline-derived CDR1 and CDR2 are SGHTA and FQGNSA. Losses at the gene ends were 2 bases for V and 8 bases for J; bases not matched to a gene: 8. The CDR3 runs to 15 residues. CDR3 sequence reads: CASSLIWTGYHEQFF. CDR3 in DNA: TGTGCCAGCAGCTTAATCTGGACAGGGTACCATGAGCAGTTCTTC.

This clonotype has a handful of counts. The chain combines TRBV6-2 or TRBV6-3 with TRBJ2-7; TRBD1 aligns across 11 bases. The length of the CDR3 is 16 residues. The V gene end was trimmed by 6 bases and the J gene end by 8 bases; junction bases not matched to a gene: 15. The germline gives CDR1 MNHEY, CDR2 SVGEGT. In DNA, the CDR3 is TGTGCCAGCAGCTCGGACAGGGGGCACGTTGGGACGAAGCAGTACTTC. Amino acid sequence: CASSSDRGHVGTKQYF.

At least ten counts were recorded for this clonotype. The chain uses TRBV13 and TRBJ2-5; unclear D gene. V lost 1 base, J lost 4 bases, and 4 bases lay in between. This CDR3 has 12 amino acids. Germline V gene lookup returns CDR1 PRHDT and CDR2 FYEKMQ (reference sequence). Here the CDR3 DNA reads TGTGCCAGCAGCTTAGACGGAGAGACCCAGTACTTC. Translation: CASSLDGETQYF.

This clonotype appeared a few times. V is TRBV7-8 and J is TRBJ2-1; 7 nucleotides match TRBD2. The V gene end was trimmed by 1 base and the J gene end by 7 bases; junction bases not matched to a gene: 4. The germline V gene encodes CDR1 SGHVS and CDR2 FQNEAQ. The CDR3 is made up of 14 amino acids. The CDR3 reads CASSLGYGRNEQFF. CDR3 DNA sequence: TGTGCCAGCAGCTTAGGATACGGGAGGAATGAGCAGTTCTTC.

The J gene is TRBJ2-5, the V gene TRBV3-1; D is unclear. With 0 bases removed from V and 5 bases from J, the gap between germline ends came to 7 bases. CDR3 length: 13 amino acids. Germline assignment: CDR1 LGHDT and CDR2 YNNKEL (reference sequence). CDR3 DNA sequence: TGTGCCAGCAGCCAAGAAATTTTGGAGACCCAGTACTTC. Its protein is CASSQEILETQYF.

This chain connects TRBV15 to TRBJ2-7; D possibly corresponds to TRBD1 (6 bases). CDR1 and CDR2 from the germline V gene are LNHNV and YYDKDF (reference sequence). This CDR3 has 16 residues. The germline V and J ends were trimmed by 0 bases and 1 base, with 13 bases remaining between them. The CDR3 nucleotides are TGTGCCACCAGCAGAGATCAGGACAGCTTTTCCTACGAGCAGTACTTC. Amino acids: CATSRDQDSFSYEQYF.

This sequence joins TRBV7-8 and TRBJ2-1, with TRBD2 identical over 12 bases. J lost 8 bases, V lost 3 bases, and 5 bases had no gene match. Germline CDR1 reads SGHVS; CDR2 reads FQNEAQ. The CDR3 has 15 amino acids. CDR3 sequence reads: CASSFGTSGYYEQFF. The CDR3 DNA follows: TGTGCCAGCAGCTTTGGGACTAGCGGGTACTATGAGCAGTTCTTC. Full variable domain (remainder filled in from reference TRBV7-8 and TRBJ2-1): GAGVSQSPRYKVAKRGQDVALRCDPISGHVSLFWYQQALGQGPEFLTYFQNEAQLDKSGLPSDRFFAERPEGSVSTLKIQRTQQEDSAVYLCASSFGTSGYYEQFFGPGTRLTVL.

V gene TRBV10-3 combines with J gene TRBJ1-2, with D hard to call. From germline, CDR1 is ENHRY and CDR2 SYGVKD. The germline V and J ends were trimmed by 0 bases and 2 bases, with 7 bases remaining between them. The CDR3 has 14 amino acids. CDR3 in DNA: TGTGCCATCAGTGAGTCCACAGACAACTATGGCTACACCTTC. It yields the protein CAISESTDNYGYTF.

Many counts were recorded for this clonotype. The CDR3 is CATSRGRDYEQYF. Written as DNA, the CDR3 is TGTGCCACCAGCAGGGGCCGAGATTACGAGCAGTACTTC. The rearrangement joins TRBV15 to TRBJ2-7; no clear D. The CDR3 has 13 residues. The germline gives CDR1 LNHNV, CDR2 YYDKDF (reference sequence). V dropped 3 bases and J dropped 4 bases, with 10 bases sitting between them.

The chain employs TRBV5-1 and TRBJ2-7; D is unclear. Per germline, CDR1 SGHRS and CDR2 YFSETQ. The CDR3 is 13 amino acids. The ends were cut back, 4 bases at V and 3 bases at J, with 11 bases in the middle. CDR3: CASSPDLGYEQYF. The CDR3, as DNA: TGCGCCAGCAGCCCGGATCTAGGCTACGAGCAGTACTTC.

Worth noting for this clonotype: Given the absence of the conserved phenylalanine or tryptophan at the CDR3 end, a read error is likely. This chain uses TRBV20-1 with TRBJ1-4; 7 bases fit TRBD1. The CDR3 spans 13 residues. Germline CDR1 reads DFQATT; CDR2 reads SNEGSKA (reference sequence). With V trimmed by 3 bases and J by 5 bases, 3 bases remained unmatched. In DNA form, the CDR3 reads TGCAGTGCTAGGGACAGGAGAAATGAAAAACTGTTTATT. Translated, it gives CSARDRRNEKLFI.

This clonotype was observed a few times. DNA of the CDR3: TGTGCCACCCATTGGGGGACAGGTATTAATAGGTCGAACCCCTCTAGCTCCTACGAGCAGTACTTC. Protein: CATHWGTGINRSNPSSSYEQYF. This rearrangement joins TRBV6-2 or TRBV6-3 to TRBJ2-7, with 8 positions matching TRBD1. This CDR3 has 22 residues. CDR1 is MNHEY and CDR2 is SVGEGT in the germline V gene. Unmatched junction bases numbered 32, after V lost 10 bases and J lost 0 bases.

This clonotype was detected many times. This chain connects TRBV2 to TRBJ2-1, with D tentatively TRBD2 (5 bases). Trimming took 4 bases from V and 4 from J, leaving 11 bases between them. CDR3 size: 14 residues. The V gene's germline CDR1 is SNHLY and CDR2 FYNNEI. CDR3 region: CASSADYWYNEQFF. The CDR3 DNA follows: TGTGCCAGCAGTGCCGACTACTGGTACAATGAGCAGTTCTTC.

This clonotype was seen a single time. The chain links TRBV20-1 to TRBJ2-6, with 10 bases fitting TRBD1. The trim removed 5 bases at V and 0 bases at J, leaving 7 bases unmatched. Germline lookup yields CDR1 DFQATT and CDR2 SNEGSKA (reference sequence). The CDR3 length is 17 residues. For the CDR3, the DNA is TGCAGTGCTGCTTACCGGGACAGGGGCTCTGGGGCCAACGTCCTGACTTTC. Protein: CSAAYRDRGSGANVLTF.